The 2 T cell receptor beta chains in this list originate from one sample, sequenced in a study of vaccination and CD4 T cells after COVID-19. TCRdb redid the calling of the PCR reads with MiXCR, one entry per CDR3 protein. The sample records 25,000 to 30,000 distinct CDR3 sequences, roughly 51% being singletons. Time point denoted: late sampling 161 to 241 days after vaccination in a few convalescent patients. The specimen was CD4+ T cells from blood, collected about 7 months after SARS-CoV-2 vaccination. The source is a human donor who had recovered from COVID-19.

The chain has TRBV6-5 and TRBJ2-5; no clear D. This CDR3 contains 15 residues. CDR1 and CDR2 from the germline V gene are MNHEY and SVGAGI. V was cut by 0 bases and J by 5 bases, with 13 bases left in between. Written as DNA, the CDR3 is TGTGCCAGCAGTTACTCGCGCCACCCATCCGAGACCCAGTACTTC. It translates to CASSYSRHPSETQYF.

This chain uses TRBV7-2 with TRBJ2-5, with 7 bases matching TRBD2. Germline V lookup: CDR1 SGHTA, CDR2 FQGNSA. J was trimmed by 2 bases and V by 5 bases; bases with no gene match: 5. The CDR3 has 14 amino acids. This chain's CDR3 is CASSPEGLQETQYF. The CDR3 nucleotides read TGTGCCAGCAGCCCAGAGGGACTACAAGAGACCCAGTACTTC.